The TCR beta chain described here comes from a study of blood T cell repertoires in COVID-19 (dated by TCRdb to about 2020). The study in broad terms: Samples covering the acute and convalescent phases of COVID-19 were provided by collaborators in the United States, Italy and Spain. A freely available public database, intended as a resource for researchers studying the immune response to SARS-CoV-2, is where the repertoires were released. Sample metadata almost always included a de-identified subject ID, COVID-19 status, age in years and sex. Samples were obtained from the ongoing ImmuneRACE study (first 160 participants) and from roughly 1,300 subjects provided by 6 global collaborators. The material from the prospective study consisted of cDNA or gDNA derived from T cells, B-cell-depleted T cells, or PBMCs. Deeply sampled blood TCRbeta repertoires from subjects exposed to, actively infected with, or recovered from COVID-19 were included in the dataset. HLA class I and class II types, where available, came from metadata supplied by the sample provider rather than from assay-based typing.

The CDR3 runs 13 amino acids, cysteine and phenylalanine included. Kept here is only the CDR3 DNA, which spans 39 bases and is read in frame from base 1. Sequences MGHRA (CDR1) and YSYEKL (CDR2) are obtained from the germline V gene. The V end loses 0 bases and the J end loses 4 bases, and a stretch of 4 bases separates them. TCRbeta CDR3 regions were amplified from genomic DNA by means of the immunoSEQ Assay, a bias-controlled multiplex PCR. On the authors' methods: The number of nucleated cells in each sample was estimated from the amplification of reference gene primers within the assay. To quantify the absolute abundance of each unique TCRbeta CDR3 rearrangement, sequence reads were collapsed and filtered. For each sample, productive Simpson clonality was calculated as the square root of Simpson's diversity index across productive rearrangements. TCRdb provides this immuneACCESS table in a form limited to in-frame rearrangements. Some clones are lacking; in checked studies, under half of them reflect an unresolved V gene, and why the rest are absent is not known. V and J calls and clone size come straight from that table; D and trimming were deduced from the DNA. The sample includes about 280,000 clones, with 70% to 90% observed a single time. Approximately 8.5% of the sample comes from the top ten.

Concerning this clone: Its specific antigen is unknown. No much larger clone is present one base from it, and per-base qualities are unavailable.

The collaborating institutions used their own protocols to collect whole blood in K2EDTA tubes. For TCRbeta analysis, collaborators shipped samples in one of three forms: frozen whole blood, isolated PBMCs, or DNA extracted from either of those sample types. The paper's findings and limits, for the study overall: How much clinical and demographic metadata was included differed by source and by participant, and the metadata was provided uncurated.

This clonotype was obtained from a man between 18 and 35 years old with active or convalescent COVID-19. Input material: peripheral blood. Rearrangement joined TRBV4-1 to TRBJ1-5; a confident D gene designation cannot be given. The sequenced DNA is TGCGCCAGCAGCCAAGACCAAAATCAGCCCCAGCATTTT. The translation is CASSQDQNQPQHF.